This entry describes one T cell receptor beta chain. Its target is unknown. Primers used in a second PCR of roughly 7 to 12 cycles were a sample-barcoded 5' primer and a J-beta primer mix. TCRdb called the 5' RACE reads again in MiXCR, with one record for every CDR3 protein. Among about 380,000 distinct CDR3 sequences, 45% to 65% were seen once, and the ten largest hold 51%. This sample is part of a study of blood T cells in healthy people across ages. Study results and limitations: Higher diversity, along with more naive CD4+ cells, distinguished long-lived donors from aged donors. No conclusive comparison of naive versus antigen-experienced cells was possible with unsorted PBMCs. Older individuals had lower TCR beta diversity per million T cells (the decline was roughly linear).

Trimming stripped 3 bases from V and 9 bases from J, with 13 bases between. Germline V gene sequence: CDR1 GTSNPN, CDR2 SVGIG (reference sequence). This CDR3 is built from 12 residues. The source is a man aged 55 to 70 in good health. Sample: blood. V gene TRBV30 combines with J gene TRBJ2-3; D remains ambiguous. The CDR3: CAWRSRLRTQYF. The CDR3 DNA follows: TGTGCCTGGAGGAGTCGGCTTCGCACGCAGTATTTT. The full variable domain, completed using reference TRBV30 and TRBJ2-3, is SQTIHQWPATLVQPVGSPLSLECTVEGTSNPNLYWYRQAAGRGLQLLFYSVGIGQISSEVPQNLSASRPQDRQFILSSKKLLLSDSGFYLCAWRSRLRTQYFGPGTRLTVL.